The sequence of this TCR beta chain was determined in a study of human T cells and chemical hapten exposure. Study-level background: Alopecia areata, totalis or universalis affected patients who were mostly female.

One entry per CDR3 protein results from TCRdb running MiXCR on the RACE reads. This table has some 98,000 distinct CDR3 sequences, under 14% appearing once. Many counts were recorded for this clonotype. Its antigen remains unknown. V lost 5 bases, J lost 3 bases, and 2 bases stayed unmatched. The CDR3 runs 14 residues. Specified time point: pre-sensitization, week 0. Documented treatment: therapeutic diphenylcyclopropenone sensitization with weekly scalp DPC. Regarding the study as a whole: Those TCRs sitting above 1 in 1000 frequency stayed the same with DPC sensitization. Donors in the study had alopecia, meaning their immune response may differ from healthy people's.

The sample was whole blood, taken in connection with sensitization to the hapten diphenylcyclopropenone (DPC). This chain joins TRBV12-3 or TRBV12-4 and TRBJ2-2, with 8 bases identical to TRBD1. The source of this sequence is a woman in her fifties or sixties with alopecia areata. Some clones in this sample may be carry-over from other donors' samples. In DNA form, the CDR3 reads TGTGCCAGCAGTACGACAGGGGACACCGGGGAGCTGTTTTTT. Amino acid sequence: CASSTTGDTGELFF.